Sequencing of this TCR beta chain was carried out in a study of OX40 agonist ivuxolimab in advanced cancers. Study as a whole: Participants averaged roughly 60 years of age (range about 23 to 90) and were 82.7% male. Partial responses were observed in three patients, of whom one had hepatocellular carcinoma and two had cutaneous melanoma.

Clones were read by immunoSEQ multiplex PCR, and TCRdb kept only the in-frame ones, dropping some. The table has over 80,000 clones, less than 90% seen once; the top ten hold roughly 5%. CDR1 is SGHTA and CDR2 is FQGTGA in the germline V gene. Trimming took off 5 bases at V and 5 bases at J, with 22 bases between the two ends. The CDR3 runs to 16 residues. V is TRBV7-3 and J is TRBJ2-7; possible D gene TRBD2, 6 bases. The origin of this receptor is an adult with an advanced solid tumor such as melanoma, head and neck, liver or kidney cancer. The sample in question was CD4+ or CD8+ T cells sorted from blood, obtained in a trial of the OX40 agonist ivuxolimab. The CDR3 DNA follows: TGTGCCAGCAGCCCGAGGGACCCGGGCAGGGAGGACGAGCAGTACTTC. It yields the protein CASSPRDPGREDEQYF.